This entry concerns a single T cell receptor beta chain. Its specificity is not known. These data are taken from a study of shared clonotypes between healthy human individuals. Generated by immunoSEQ multiplex PCR, the TCRdb table keeps only in-frame clones and is missing some. This sample carries around 500,000 clones, around 79% of them seen once, and the ten largest clones take approximately 13%. V shed 4 bases and J shed 0 bases, with 10 bases lying between them. CDR1 and CDR2 from the germline V gene are SGHAT and FQDESV (reference sequence). CDR3 length equals 15 residues. Healthy HIV-negative adults with no recent acute infections or vaccinations were recruited as donors. Every donor was a Caucasian adult from Nashville, Tennessee. Around 90 million PBMCs per unsorted sample were used for genomic DNA. The study, taken as a whole, reports: An expected dependence of interdonor clonotype sharing on sequencing depth was noted.

V gene TRBV11-1 combines with J gene TRBJ2-1; tentative D call: TRBD2 (6 bases). This clonotype originated in a woman aged 35 to 49 in good health. Some clones in this sample may be carry-over from other donors' samples. The sample consisted of PBMCs. The CDR3 DNA follows: TGTGCCAGCAGCTATCCTAGCGACTCCTACAATGAGCAGTTCTTC. This codes for CASSYPSDSYNEQFF. The whole variable domain, filled in from reference TRBV11-1 and TRBJ2-1, reads EAEVAQSPRYKITEKSQAVAFWCDPISGHATLYWYRQILGQGPELLVQFQDESVVDDSQLPKDRFSAERLKGVDSTLKIQPAELGDSAMYLCASSYPSDSYNEQFFGPGTRLTVL.